Each of the 5 T cell receptor beta chains below was sequenced from the same sample in a study of blood T cell repertoires in COVID-19. Generated by immunoSEQ multiplex PCR, the TCRdb table keeps only in-frame clones and is missing some. The sample contains about 280,000 clones, around 88% of which appear only once. The sequenced sample consisted of peripheral blood. These receptors all come from a woman aged 25 to 39 who had recovered from COVID-19.

V and J are TRBV7-2 and TRBJ1-2; 7 nucleotides align to TRBD1. The CDR3 spans 15 residues. The germline V gene encodes CDR1 SGHTA and CDR2 FQGNSA. The V gene end was trimmed by 1 base and the J gene end by 3 bases; junction bases not matched to a gene: 5. CDR3 in DNA: TGTGCCAGCAGCTTAGGGTGGGACAGCCACTATGGCTACACCTTC. It codes for CASSLGWDSHYGYTF.

This clone was picked up a small number of times. This sample also contains other DNA sequences that code for the same CDR3. This sequence joins TRBV18 and TRBJ1-5, with 7 bases lining up with TRBD1. Looked up from germline, CDR1 is KGHSH and CDR2 is LQKENI. This CDR3 has 13 residues. Germline trimming cut 3 bases from V and 4 bases from J; bases unmatched to any gene: 0. The CDR3 coding sequence is TGTGCCAGCTCACCGGGACAGAATCAGCCCCAGCATTTT. Translating gives CASSPGQNQPQHF.

The CDR3 protein is CASAGGGSRETQYF. The CDR3 DNA reads TGTGCCAGCGCCGGTGGAGGGAGTCGGGAGACCCAGTACTTC. J is TRBJ2-5 and V is TRBV28, with D perhaps matching TRBD2 (6 bases). CDR3 size: 14 residues. Looked up from germline, CDR1 is MDHEN and CDR2 is SYDVKM. V lost 8 bases, J lost 5 bases, and 18 bases lay in between. The full variable domain, its missing parts supplied by reference TRBV28 and TRBJ2-5, is DVKVTQSSRYLVKRTGEKVFLECVQDMDHENMFWYRQDPGLGLRLIYFSYDVKMKEKGDIPEGYSVSREKKERFSLILESASTNQTSMYLCASAGGGSRETQYFGPGTRLLVL.

V usage is TRBV6-5 and J usage is TRBJ2-7; 7 nucleotides match TRBD1. Germline trimming cut 5 bases from V and 3 bases from J; bases unmatched to any gene: 7. The CDR3 length is 14 residues. Germline V gene lookup returns CDR1 MNHEY and CDR2 SVGAGI. CDR3 protein: CASSPTGALYEQYF. CDR3 nucleotide sequence: TGTGCCAGCAGTCCAACAGGGGCCCTCTACGAGCAGTACTTC.

This chain connects TRBV7-2 to TRBJ2-7, with 8 bases identical to TRBD2. CDR3 length: 15 residues. V dropped 3 bases and J dropped 4; count of bases not matched to a gene: 8. Germline V gives CDR1 SGHTA, CDR2 FQGNSA. The CDR3 DNA reads TGTGCCAGCAGCTTGAGCGGGGCGGGAGGTTACGAGCAGTACTTC. Translation: CASSLSGAGGYEQYF.